This passage covers 11 T cell receptor beta chains from one sample sequenced in a study of shared clonotypes between healthy human individuals (dated by TCRdb to the early 2020s). Receptor libraries were prepared by the immunoSEQ multiplex PCR assay. What TCRdb holds here is the immuneACCESS table cut down to in-frame rearrangements. Part of the clones is not present; checked against another copy, under half of the missing clones reflect an unresolved V gene, and the others are unexplained. A total of around 690,000 clones appear in this sample, less than 95% of them only once. 34% of the sample is held by the ten biggest clonotypes. The specimen was memory CD8+ T cells from PBMCs. Reading the label with the study, this specimen's cell subset or site is: CD45RO+ cells pooled with CCR7-negative TemRA cells. The receptors here all came from a man aged 18 to 30 in good health. Some clones in this sample may be carry-over from other donors' samples.

The genes are TRBV9 and TRBJ2-5, with a possible D match to TRBD2 (5 bases). CDR3 size: 15 residues. Trimming removed 0 bases from V and 5 bases from J, with 14 bases in between. CDR1 is SGDLS, CDR2 YYNGEE, per germline. In DNA form, the CDR3 reads TGTGCCAGCAGCGTAGAGTCCACCCGCGGGGAGACCCAGTACTTC. This codes for CASSVESTRGETQYF.

This clone appeared a single time. V is TRBV6-1 and J is TRBJ1-4; 7 nucleotides align to TRBD1. Germline V gene lookup returns CDR1 MNHNS and CDR2 SASEGT. The J segment lost 5 bases and the V segment lost 6 bases, leaving 9 bases of the junction unmatched. This CDR3 has 15 amino acids. CDR3 residues: CASSFVGQRNEKLFF. CDR3 bases: TGTGCCAGCAGCTTCGTGGGACAGAGAAATGAAAAACTGTTTTTT.

Only one count was recorded for this clone. The chain links TRBV6-7 to TRBJ2-1; a possible D gene is TRBD1 (6 bases). TRBV6-7 is reported as an ORF; its role is uncertain. CDR3 length equals 13 residues. V was trimmed by 2 bases and J by 8 bases, leaving 10 bases between them. The CDR3 spells CASSYRRTDEQFF. The CDR3 nucleotides read TGTGCCAGCAGTTACCGGCGGACAGATGAGCAGTTCTTC.

V usage is TRBV6-5 and J usage is TRBJ2-1; 8 bases align to TRBD2. In germline, CDR1 is MNHEY, CDR2 SVGAGI. The CDR3 consists of 16 residues. V was clipped by 2 bases and J by 4 bases; unmatched bases: 7. As DNA, the CDR3 is TGTGCCAGCAGTTACGGCACAGCGGGGGCTTACAATGAGCAGTTCTTC. Translating it yields CASSYGTAGAYNEQFF.

The rearrangement uses TRBV4-3 and TRBJ2-6; D may match TRBD1 or TRBD2 (5 bases each). The germline V and J ends were trimmed by 6 bases and 2 bases, with 26 bases remaining between them. The CDR3 consists of 20 residues. CDR1 and CDR2 from the germline V gene are LGHNA and YSLEER. CDR3 loop: CASRQRRVQGPSTGANVLTF. CDR3 nucleotides: TGCGCCAGCAGACAGAGACGGGTCCAGGGACCGTCGACTGGGGCCAACGTCCTGACTTTC.

The chain employs TRBV27 and TRBJ2-7; TRBD2 is a possible D gene (7 bases). The V gene lost 4 bases and the J gene lost 4 bases, with 20 bases spanning the gap. CDR3 length: 16 amino acids. CDR1 is MNHEY, CDR2 SMNVEV, per germline (reference sequence). This CDR3 reads CASSSVGGAWLYEQYF. The DNA for the CDR3 is TGTGCCAGCAGTTCCGTGGGGGGGGCATGGTTGTACGAGCAGTACTTC.

CDR3 sequence: CASSPSEGGGYEQYF. The CDR3 coding sequence is TGTGCCAGCAGCCCTAGTGAGGGGGGTGGATACGAGCAGTACTTC. The chain employs TRBV9 and TRBJ2-7, with D tentatively TRBD1 or TRBD2 (6 bases each). The CDR3 covers 15 residues. CDR1 SGDLS and CDR2 YYNGEE come from the germline V gene. V lost 4 bases to trimming and J lost 4 bases, with 18 bases between them.

The rearrangement links TRBV23-1 to TRBJ2-7; TRBD1 matches at 7 bases. TRBV23-1 is designated an ORF whose function remains uncertain. The CDR3 spans 18 residues. Germline trimming cut 0 bases from V and 0 bases from J; bases unmatched to any gene: 11. CDR3 in DNA: TGCGCCAGCAGTCAATCACCCCCGTCCGGGACAGCCTCCTACGAGCAGTACTTC. As protein: CASSQSPPSGTASYEQYF.

The chain combines TRBV7-9 with TRBJ2-7, with 12 positions matching TRBD1. Losses at the gene ends were 5 bases for V and 4 bases for J; bases not matched to a gene: 6. Germline V gene lookup returns CDR1 SEHNR and CDR2 FQNEAQ (reference sequence). The CDR3 extends over 15 amino acids. The chain's CDR3 is CASSNGTGGLYEQYF. As DNA, the CDR3 is TGTGCCAGCAGCAACGGGACAGGGGGCTTGTACGAGCAGTACTTC.

J is TRBJ2-1 and V is TRBV5-1; 9 bases are shared with TRBD2. Germline V gives CDR1 SGHRS, CDR2 YFSETQ. The J segment lost 6 bases and the V segment lost 3 bases, leaving 7 bases of the junction unmatched. This CDR3 has 15 amino acids. The CDR3 loop is CASSWGLAAGNEQFF. The DNA of the CDR3 is TGCGCCAGCAGCTGGGGACTAGCAGCTGGCAATGAGCAGTTCTTC.

The chain has TRBV9 and TRBJ2-7; 7 bases agree with TRBD2. V lost 3 bases, J lost 0 bases, and 9 bases stayed unmatched. The CDR3 runs to 16 residues. The germline V gene encodes CDR1 SGDLS and CDR2 YYNGEE. The CDR3 DNA reads as TGTGCCAGCAGCGAGGGGCTAGCGGTGAGCTCCTACGAGCAGTACTTC. Translated, it gives CASSEGLAVSSYEQYF. The full variable domain, with the rest looked up from reference TRBV9 and TRBJ2-7, is DSGVTQTPKHLITATGQRVTLRCSPRSGDLSVYWYQQSLDQGLQFLIQYYNGEERAKGNILERFSAQQFPDLHSELNLSSLELGDSALYFCASSEGLAVSSYEQYFGPGTRLTVT.